This T cell receptor beta chain was recovered during a study of control samples from healthy donors and cancer patients. Profiled with immunoSEQ multiplex PCR; TCRdb holds only in-frame clones, not every one. This sample has around 100,000 clones, with about 89% found just once. A note on this clone: This specimen includes other DNA sequences encoding the same CDR3.

The V end was cut by 1 base, the J end by 5 bases, with 14 bases between. CDR1 and CDR2 from the germline V gene are SGHAT and FQDESV (reference sequence). The CDR3 runs to 16 residues. This TCR was recovered from a man in his 60s with lung cancer. Specimen: PBMCs. The genes are TRBV11-1 and TRBJ2-2; D remains unclear. CDR3 sequence (DNA): TGTGCCAGCAGCTTAGAAGGAACGGTGCTAACCGGGGAGCTGTTTTTT. It yields the protein CASSLEGTVLTGELFF. The full variable domain, completed using reference TRBV11-1 and TRBJ2-2, is EAEVAQSPRYKITEKSQAVAFWCDPISGHATLYWYRQILGQGPELLVQFQDESVVDDSQLPKDRFSAERLKGVDSTLKIQPAELGDSAMYLCASSLEGTVLTGELFFGEGSRLTVL.